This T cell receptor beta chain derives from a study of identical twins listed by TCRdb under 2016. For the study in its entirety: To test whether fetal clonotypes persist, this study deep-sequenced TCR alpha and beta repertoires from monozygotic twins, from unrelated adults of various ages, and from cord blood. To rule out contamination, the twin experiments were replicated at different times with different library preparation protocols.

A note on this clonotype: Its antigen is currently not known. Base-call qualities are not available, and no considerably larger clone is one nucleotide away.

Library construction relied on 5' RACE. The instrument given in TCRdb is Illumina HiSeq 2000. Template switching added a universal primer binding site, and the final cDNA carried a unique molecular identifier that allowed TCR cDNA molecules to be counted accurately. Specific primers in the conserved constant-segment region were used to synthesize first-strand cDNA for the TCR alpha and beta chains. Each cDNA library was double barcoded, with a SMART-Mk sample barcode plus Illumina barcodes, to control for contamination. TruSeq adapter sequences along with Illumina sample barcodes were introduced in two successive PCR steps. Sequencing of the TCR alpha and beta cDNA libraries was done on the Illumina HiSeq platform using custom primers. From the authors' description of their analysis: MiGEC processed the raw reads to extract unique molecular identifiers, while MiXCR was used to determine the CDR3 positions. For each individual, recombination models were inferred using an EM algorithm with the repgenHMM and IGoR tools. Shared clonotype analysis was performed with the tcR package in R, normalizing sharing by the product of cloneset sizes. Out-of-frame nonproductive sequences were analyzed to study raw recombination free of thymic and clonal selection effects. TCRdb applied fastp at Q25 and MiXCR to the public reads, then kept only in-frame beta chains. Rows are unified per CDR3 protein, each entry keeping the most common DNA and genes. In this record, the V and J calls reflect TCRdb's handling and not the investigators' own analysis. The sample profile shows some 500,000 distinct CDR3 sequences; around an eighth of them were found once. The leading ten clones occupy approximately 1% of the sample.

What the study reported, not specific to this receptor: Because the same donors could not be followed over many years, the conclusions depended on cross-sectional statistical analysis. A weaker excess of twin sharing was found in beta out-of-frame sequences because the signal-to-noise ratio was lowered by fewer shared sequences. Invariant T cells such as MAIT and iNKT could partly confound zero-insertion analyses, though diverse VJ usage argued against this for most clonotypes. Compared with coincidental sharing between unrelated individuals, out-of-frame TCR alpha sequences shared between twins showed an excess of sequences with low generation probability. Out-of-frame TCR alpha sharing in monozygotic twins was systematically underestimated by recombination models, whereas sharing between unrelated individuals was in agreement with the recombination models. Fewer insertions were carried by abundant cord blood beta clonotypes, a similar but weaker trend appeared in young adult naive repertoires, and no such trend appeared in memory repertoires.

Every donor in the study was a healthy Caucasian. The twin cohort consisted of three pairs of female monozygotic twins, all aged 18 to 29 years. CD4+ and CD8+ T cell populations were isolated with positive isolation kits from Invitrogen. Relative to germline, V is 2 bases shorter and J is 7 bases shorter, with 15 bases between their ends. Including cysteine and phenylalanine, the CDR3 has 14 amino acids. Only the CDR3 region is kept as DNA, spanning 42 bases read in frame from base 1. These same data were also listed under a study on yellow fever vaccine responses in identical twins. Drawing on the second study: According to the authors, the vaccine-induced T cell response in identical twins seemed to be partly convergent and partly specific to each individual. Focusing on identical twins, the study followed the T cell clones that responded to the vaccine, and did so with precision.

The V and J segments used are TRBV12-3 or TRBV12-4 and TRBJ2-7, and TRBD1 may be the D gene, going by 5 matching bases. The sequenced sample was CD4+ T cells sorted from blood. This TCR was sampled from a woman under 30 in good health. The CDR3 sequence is CASSLTARVVEQYF. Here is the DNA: TGTGCCAGCAGTTTAACGGCCAGGGTAGTGGAGCAGTACTTC.